This TCR beta chain is drawn from a study of shared clonotypes between healthy human individuals. The V and J ends lost 3 bases and 3 bases respectively, with 15 bases between them. Germline-derived CDR1 and CDR2 are SGHKS and YYEKEE (reference sequence). The CDR3 spans 15 residues. Each subset's genomic DNA was split evenly across several immunoSEQ plates. Replicate PCRs for sorted subsets used about 200 ng DNA; this equaled 25,000 to 30,000 T cell genomes. The table came from immunoSEQ multiplex PCR; TCRdb's copy has only in-frame clones and leaves some out. The repertoire includes approximately 1.4 million clones, 98% of them detected once, and 0.4% to 0.55% sits in the top ten.

The specimen sequenced was naive CD4+ T cells sorted from blood. Subset in this sample: CD45RA+ positively selected. The sequence was collected from a man younger than 40 in good health. The rearrangement joins TRBV5-5 to TRBJ1-1; the D gene is possibly TRBD1 (5 bases). The CDR3 reads CASSSRGGLDTEAFF. The CDR3 region has the DNA TGTGCCAGCAGCTCCCGGGGGGGATTAGACACTGAAGCTTTCTTT.